The table lists the clone carrying this T cell receptor beta chain with a few counts. Its antigen remains unidentified. These data come from a study of post-analysis software for immune sequencing data. Study overall: Relapsing-remitting, secondary progressive and progressive-relapsing multiple sclerosis courses were included.

Unique molecular identifiers were present in the TCR beta cDNA libraries. Via MiXCR, TCRdb re-called the PCR reads, giving one row per CDR3 protein. The sample holds about 820,000 distinct CDR3 sequences, roughly 58% seen once. V was clipped by 9 bases and J by 1 base; unmatched bases: 4. Per the germline V gene, CDR1 is MGHRA and CDR2 is YSYEKL. The CDR3 extends over 13 amino acids. The study, taken as a whole, reports: With TRBV5-6, TRBV5-1 and TRBV20-1 included, about five TRBV segments were more frequent in patients than in controls.

Material: blood. The chain joins TRBV4-1 to TRBJ2-3; 7 positions match TRBD1. The TCR sequence derives from a girl between 5 and 17 years old with multiple sclerosis. The CDR3 is CASTTGGTDTQYF. For the CDR3, the DNA is TGCGCCAGTACCACAGGGGGCACAGATACGCAGTATTTT.